The 18 T cell receptor beta chains reported below all come from one sample, sequenced in a study of lymphopenia after photon versus proton radiotherapy. The method was immunoSEQ multiplex PCR; TCRdb's version includes in-frame clones alone and lacks a portion of them. Of 50,000 to 65,000 clones listed, about nine tenths were seen once; the top ten hold 13%. This specimen was peripheral blood, taken from a patient treated with proton-based radiotherapy. All receptors come from a man aged 80 or over with esophageal cancer.

The chain joins TRBV5-4 to TRBJ2-7; D is perhaps TRBD2 (6 bases). V lost 0 bases, J lost 2 bases, and 9 bases lay in between. In germline, CDR1 is SGHNT, CDR2 YYREEE (reference sequence). CDR3 size: 14 residues. The CDR3 DNA is TGTGCCAGCAGCTTGGATAGCGGCACCTACGAGCAGTACTTC. This translates into CASSLDSGTYEQYF.

The chain couples TRBV20-1 to TRBJ2-5; no clear D. Germline V gene sequence: CDR1 DFQATT, CDR2 SNEGSKA (reference sequence). The CDR3 extends over 11 amino acids. Trimming took 5 bases from V and 1 from J, leaving 5 bases between them. The CDR3 spells CSAPRQETQYF. The CDR3 DNA reads as TGCAGTGCTCCCCGCCAAGAGACCCAGTACTTC.

The V and J genes are TRBV18 and TRBJ1-2; D is unclear. Trimming removed 1 base from V and 6 bases from J, with 12 bases in between. This CDR3 contains 14 residues. CDR1 is KGHSH and CDR2 is LQKENI in the germline V gene. The CDR3 coding sequence is TGTGCCAGCTCACCACGGTCAGCACACGATGGCTACACCTTC. As protein: CASSPRSAHDGYTF.

The J gene is TRBJ2-5, the V gene TRBV30; 7 bases fit TRBD2. The CDR3 sequence is 16 residues long. V shed 8 bases, J shed 2 bases, and the junction held 17 bases outside the gene matches. CDR1 is GTSNPN and CDR2 is SVGIG in the germline V gene (reference sequence). CDR3 nucleotides: TGTGCCGGACTCGGGATTAGCGGGCTGAGTCAAGAGACCCAGTACTTC. Residues: CAGLGISGLSQETQYF.

CDR3 sequence reads: CASSQGSSGSGGELFF. In DNA form, the CDR3 reads TGTGCCAGCAGCCAGGGTTCTAGCGGGAGTGGCGGGGAGCTGTTTTTT. This rearrangement joins TRBV7-9 to TRBJ2-2; 10 positions agree with TRBD2. The CDR3 loop spans 16 amino acids. CDR1 and CDR2 from the germline V gene are SEHNR and FQNEAQ (reference sequence). The V and J ends lost 5 bases and 7 bases, in that order; junction bases with no gene match: 10.

The V call is TRBV5-1, the J call TRBJ1-6, with TRBD1 identical over 9 bases. After removal of 3 bases from V and 5 bases from J, the junction contained 6 bases not matched to a gene. The CDR3 is 16 residues long. Germline CDR1 and CDR2: SGHRS and YFSETQ. In DNA, the CDR3 is TGCGCCAGCAGCTCCACAGGGGGCTCGGATAATTCACCCCTCCACTTT. It codes for CASSSTGGSDNSPLHF. Together with reference TRBV5-1 and TRBJ1-6, the CDR3 gives the full variable domain: KAGVTQTPRYLIKTRGQQVTLSCSPISGHRSVSWYQQTPGQGLQFLFEYFSETQRNKGNFPGRFSGRQFSNSRSEMNVSTLELGDSALYLCASSSTGGSDNSPLHFGNGTRLTVT.

The chain uses TRBV7-9 and TRBJ2-1; no reliable D call. The CDR3 loop spans 14 amino acids. Deletions cut 4 bases from V and 1 base from J, with 8 bases between. From germline, CDR1 is SEHNR and CDR2 FQNEAQ (reference sequence). The chain's CDR3 is CASSYRLSYNEQFF. The CDR3 DNA reads as TGTGCCAGCAGCTATCGATTGTCCTACAATGAGCAGTTCTTC. Full variable domain (outside the CDR3, taken from reference TRBV7-9 and TRBJ2-1): DTGVSQNPRHKITKRGQNVTFRCDPISEHNRLYWYRQTLGQGPEFLTYFQNEAQLEKSRLLSDRFSAERPKGSFSTLEIQRTEQGDSAMYLCASSYRLSYNEQFFGPGTRLTVL.

J is TRBJ1-6 and V is TRBV6-5; no definite D call. CDR3 length: 15 amino acids. Germline V CDR1 and CDR2: MNHEY, SVGAGI. V was cut by 6 bases and J by 0 bases, with 9 bases left in between. CDR3 nucleotide sequence: TGTGCCAGCAGCCGCGGAAACTCCTATAATTCACCCCTCCACTTT. Translated, it gives CASSRGNSYNSPLHF.

The chain couples TRBV7-2 to TRBJ2-2, with 9 bases fitting TRBD1. Germline values: CDR1 SGHTA, CDR2 FQGNSA. The V segment lost 10 bases and the J segment 6 bases; nucleotides outside the gene matches: 6. The CDR3 covers 13 residues. The CDR3: CATLQGAAGELFF. DNA for the CDR3: TGTGCCACCCTACAGGGGGCGGCCGGGGAGCTGTTTTTT.

V usage is TRBV4-3 and J usage is TRBJ1-3; 8 bases line up with TRBD1. The germline V gene encodes CDR1 LGHNA and CDR2 YSLEER. V lost 1 base, J lost 4 bases, and 3 bases stayed unmatched. The CDR3 contains 15 residues. The CDR3 region has the DNA TGCGCCAGCAGCCAAGTCGACAGGGGAGGAAACACCATATATTTT. Protein: CASSQVDRGGNTIYF.

The chain is built from TRBV27 and TRBJ2-7; a possible D gene is TRBD1 (6 bases). This CDR3 comprises 13 residues. The germline gives CDR1 MNHEY, CDR2 SMNVEV (reference sequence). The germline V and J ends were trimmed by 3 bases and 3 bases, with 9 bases remaining between them. As DNA, the CDR3 is TGTGCCAGCAGTTTCAAAGGGGGCTACGAGCAGTACTTC. Its translation: CASSFKGGYEQYF.

This chain links TRBV6-6 with TRBJ1-5; D is perhaps TRBD1 (6 bases). CDR1 is MNHNY, CDR2 SVGAGI, per germline (reference sequence). This CDR3 is 13 amino acids long. Trimming removed 4 bases at V and 6 bases at J, with 10 bases between. The CDR3 DNA is TGTGCCAGCAGTTCCGGGACAACTCAGCCCCAGCATTTT. Its protein product is CASSSGTTQPQHF.

V gene TRBV7-7 combines with J gene TRBJ2-2; D remains unclear. With 4 bases removed from V and 6 bases from J, the gap between germline ends came to 9 bases. Germline V gene sequence: CDR1 SSHAT, CDR2 FNYEAQ (reference sequence). CDR3 length: 13 amino acids. This CDR3 is CASSSEWSGELFF. CDR3 coding DNA: TGTGCCAGCAGCTCCGAATGGTCCGGGGAGCTGTTTTTT.

The V gene is TRBV4-1, the J gene TRBJ2-1, with a possible D match to TRBD1 (5 bases). V was cut by 4 bases and J by 5 bases, with 18 bases left in between. Germline-derived CDR1 and CDR2 are MGHRA and YSYEKL. This CDR3 spans 16 amino acids. The CDR3 DNA reads TGCGCCAGCAGCCCCCATCAAAGTGACAGCAACAATGAGCAGTTCTTC. Protein: CASSPHQSDSNNEQFF.

This clone was detected once. The gene calls are TRBV30 and TRBJ1-1, with a possible D match to TRBD1 (6 bases). V was shortened by 1 base and J by 1 base, with 10 bases between the two germline ends. Per the germline V gene, CDR1 is GTSNPN and CDR2 is SVGIG (reference sequence). This CDR3 region has 14 residues. The CDR3 DNA follows: TGTGCCTGGAGTGGCGGCAGGGGGAACACTGAAGCTTTCTTT. Protein: CAWSGGRGNTEAFF.

The V and J genes are TRBV9 and TRBJ2-1; the match to TRBD2 covers 10 bases. CDR1 is SGDLS and CDR2 is YYNGEE in the germline V gene. This CDR3 has 17 residues. Losses at the gene ends were 4 bases for V and 5 bases for J; bases not matched to a gene: 12. The CDR3 DNA follows: TGTGCCAGCAGCTTCCGGACTAGCGGAGAAGGGCACAATGAGCAGTTCTTC. It encodes CASSFRTSGEGHNEQFF.

This CDR3 reads CASSQGTSGYNEQFF. As DNA, the CDR3 is TGTGCCAGCAGCCAAGGGACTAGCGGGTACAATGAGCAGTTCTTC. The chain joins TRBV14 to TRBJ2-1, with 11 bases aligning to TRBD2. J gave up 4 bases and V 1 base, and 0 bases lay outside the gene matches. CDR3 length: 15 residues. Looked up from germline, CDR1 is SGHDN and CDR2 is FVKESK.

This chain joins TRBV7-2 and TRBJ1-2; D remains unclear. The CDR3 extends over 12 amino acids. Looked up from germline, CDR1 is SGHTA and CDR2 is FQGNSA. The V end lost 5 bases, the J end lost 8 bases, and 12 bases lay between the germline ends. Here the CDR3 reads CASSPREGGYTF. The DNA of the CDR3 is TGTGCCAGCAGCCCCCGTGAGGGCGGCTACACCTTC. The full variable domain, its missing parts supplied by reference TRBV7-2 and TRBJ1-2, is GAGVSQSPSNKVTEKGKDVELRCDPISGHTALYWYRQSLGQGLEFLIYFQGNSAPDKSGLPSDRFSAERTGGSVSTLTIQRTQQEDSAVYLCASSPREGGYTFGSGTRLTVV.